This is a list of T cell receptor beta chains from one sample in a study of cytomegalovirus exposure and HLA in healthy donors. The table came from immunoSEQ multiplex PCR; TCRdb's copy has only in-frame clones and leaves some out. Of some 250,000 clones in the sample, around 81% were seen once. The sequenced sample was PBMCs. These receptors all stem from a woman aged 60 to 75 in good health and CMV-seropositive. Both conserved end residues are part of each CDR3. Each record gives: J gene, V gene, CDR3 length, clone size, D gene, CDR3 DNA, CDR3 protein. D genes are given only for firm matches. Some rows have no size entry. The others give once, few or many, or a class for an expanded clone.

TRBJ2-7 TRBV19 14 few TRBD2 TGTGCCAGTAGTGCTTCGGGAGGCCCGAACGAGCAGTACTTC CASSASGGPNEQYF
TRBJ2-5 TRBV5-1 14 - - TGCGCCAGCAGCTTGATCCGGGGGCAAGAGACCCAGTACTTC CASSLIRGQETQYF
TRBJ2-1 TRBV18 16 once TRBD2 TGTGCCAGCTCACCACGGGGACTAGCGGGAGTAGGGGAGCAGTTCTTC CASSPRGLAGVGEQFF
TRBJ1-2 TRBV18 14 - - TGTGCCAGCTCACCACTTGGGACTGATTATGGCTACACCTTC CASSPLGTDYGYTF
TRBJ2-6 TRBV15 13 - - TGTGCCACCCGGGGAACTGGGGCCAACGTCCTGACTTTC CATRGTGANVLTF
TRBJ2-2 TRBV9 14 - - TGTGCCAGCAGCGTAGTCGGAGACACCGGGGAGCTGTTTTTT CASSVVGDTGELFF
TRBJ1-2 TRBV18 13 - - TGTGCCAGCTCACCCGGGGACTACTACGGCTACACCTTC CASSPGDYYGYTF
TRBJ2-6 TRBV9 17 - - TGTGCCAGCAGCGAGGACAGTGGTACGTCCGGGGCCAACGTCCTGACTTTC CASSEDSGTSGANVLTF
TRBJ2-7 TRBV28 15 once - TGTGCCAGCAGCCCCCGGGGGACCGCCACCTACGAGCAGTACTTC CASSPRGTATYEQYF
TRBJ2-6 TRBV28 19 - TRBD1 TGTGCCAGCAGTCCGTATGGATTACAGGGGGCGTCTGGGGCCAACGTCCTGACTTTC CASSPYGLQGASGANVLTF
TRBJ2-3 TRBV5-1 16 - TRBD2 TGCGCCAGCAGCTTGACTAGCGGGCCTAGCACAGATACGCAGTATTTT CASSLTSGPSTDTQYF
TRBJ2-1 TRBV11-3 15 - TRBD2 TGTGCCAGCAGCTTAGGGACTAGCGGATTGAATGAGCAGTTCTTC CASSLGTSGLNEQFF
TRBJ1-4 TRBV5-1 12 - - TGCGCCAGCAGGGGCAGGAATGAAAAACTGTTTTTT CASRGRNEKLFF
TRBJ1-3 TRBV7-9 15 - - TGTGCCAGCAGCATCACAGGGATTCCTGGAAACACCATATATTTT CASSITGIPGNTIYF
TRBJ2-6 TRBV11-2 19 - - TGTGCCAGCGGCCTTTATATGGGGGCCCGATCCTCTGGGGCCAACGTCCTGACTTTC CASGLYMGARSSGANVLTF
TRBJ2-5 TRBV29-1 11 - - TGCAGCGTTGTCCGGGGAGAGACCCAGTACTTC CSVVRGETQYF
TRBJ2-2 TRBV11-2 19 - TRBD2 TGTGCCAGCAGCTTAAAGGGTATAACTAGCGGGGGAAGAGGCGGGGAGCTGTTTTTT CASSLKGITSGGRGGELFF
TRBJ1-1 TRBV11-2 14 - - TGTGCCAGCAGCTTAGATCGGGGAAGGACTGAAGCTTTCTTT CASSLDRGRTEAFF
TRBJ1-2 TRBV19 13 - TRBD1 TGTGCCAGTAAGTTAACAGGGGATCGTGGCTACACCTTC CASKLTGDRGYTF
TRBJ1-1 TRBV14 14 - - TGTGCCAGCAGCCAAGTGGGGGCGCGAGCTGAAGCTTTCTTT CASSQVGARAEAFF
TRBJ2-2 TRBV11-2 12 - - TGTGCCAGCAGCTTCTGGAGCGGGGAGCTGTTTTTT CASSFWSGELFF
TRBJ2-1 TRBV2 14 - TRBD1 TGTGCCAGCAGCGACAGGGTGGGGTACAATGAGCAGTTCTTC CASSDRVGYNEQFF
TRBJ1-4 TRBV28 18 - TRBD1 TGTGCCAGCAGCAAATCGGGACAGGGTTTTCCAACTAATGAAAAACTGTTTTTT CASSKSGQGFPTNEKLFF
TRBJ2-3 TRBV7-3 18 - TRBD2 TGTGCCAGCAGCTTAACGTCTCGGGGGGGCAGAGCCACAGATACGCAGTATTTT CASSLTSRGGRATDTQYF
TRBJ2-3 TRBV7-3 15 - TRBD2 TGTGCCAGCAGCCCTAGCGGGAGGACCACAGATACGCAGTATTTT CASSPSGRTTDTQYF
TRBJ2-3 TRBV5-1 14 once - TGCGCCAGCAGCTCAAACTCGGGCACAGATACGCAGTATTTT CASSSNSGTDTQYF
TRBJ2-1 TRBV27 11 - - TGTGCCAGCCTCAGGGGTGATGAGCAGTTCTTC CASLRGDEQFF
TRBJ2-7 TRBV4-1 16 - - TGCGCCAGCAGCCAATATCGAGGGCCCGGGCTGAGCGAGCAGTACTTC CASSQYRGPGLSEQYF
TRBJ2-7 TRBV15 14 - - TGTGCCACCAGCAGAGGTAGAGGGAGCTACGAGCAGTACTTC CATSRGRGSYEQYF
TRBJ2-7 TRBV5-1 13 once - TGCGCCAGCAGCTCTACAGGTTCCTACGAGCAGTACTTC CASSSTGSYEQYF
TRBJ2-2 TRBV5-1 15 - - TGCGCCAGCAGCTTGGAAGCTACGAACACCGGGGAGCTGTTTTTT CASSLEATNTGELFF
TRBJ2-1 TRBV6-4 15 - - TGTGCCAGCAGCTGGGAGATAGCGGAGAACAATGAGCAGTTCTTC CASSWEIAENNEQFF
TRBJ1-2 TRBV19 13 - - TGTGCCAGTAGTTTAAGACTAAACTATGGCTACACCTTC CASSLRLNYGYTF
TRBJ2-3 TRBV30 13 - TRBD2 TGTGCCTGTAGCGGGACTTTGACAGATACGCAGTATTTT CACSGTLTDTQYF
TRBJ2-7 TRBV6-5 15 - TRBD2 TGTGCCAGCAGTCCGGACGCGGGAGTTTCCTACGAGCAGTACTTC CASSPDAGVSYEQYF
TRBJ2-2 TRBV5-1 18 - - TGCGCCAGCAGCTTGGCTTCGTCGGTAGGGGTTAACACCGGGGAGCTGTTTTTT CASSLASSVGVNTGELFF
TRBJ1-1 TRBV7-9 18 - - TGTGCCAGCAGCTTAGTAGCCCAAGTTCAGCGCCGGAACACTGAAGCTTTCTTT CASSLVAQVQRRNTEAFF
TRBJ1-1 TRBV27 13 - TRBD1 TGTGCCAGCCGGACAGGTGGGAACACTGAAGCTTTCTTT CASRTGGNTEAFF
TRBJ1-3 TRBV29-1 14 - TRBD1 TGCAGCGTTGGACAGGGAGGATTCGGAAACACCATATATTTT CSVGQGGFGNTIYF
TRBJ1-2 TRBV2 12 - - TGTGCCAGCAGGACAGACAAACTTGGCTACACCTTC CASRTDKLGYTF
TRBJ2-1 TRBV19 18 few TRBD2 TGTGCCAGTAGTATAGATCGGGGAAGCGGGAGTCGGAGGGGTGAGCAGTTCTTC CASSIDRGSGSRRGEQFF
TRBJ2-5 TRBV21-1 17 - - TGTGCCAGCAGCGAAGAGGCTAGCGGGGGCTTTGGGGAGACCCAGTACTTC CASSEEASGGFGETQYF
TRBJ1-2 TRBV9 14 - - TGTGCCAGCAGCGTAGGACAGCTTAACTATGGCTACACCTTC CASSVGQLNYGYTF
TRBJ2-4 TRBV6-1 14 - TRBD1 TGTGCCAGCAGTGCGGACCGGGACAGGGCCATTCAGTACTTC CASSADRDRAIQYF